This TCR beta chain comes out of a study of T cell responses to AZD1222 COVID-19 vaccine. Study outcomes and limitations: CD4 TCRs associated with vaccination spanned spike, dominating at 160-218 and 743-854. Without day 14 samples, only post-peak T cell repertoires were studied. The study reported that nearly half of spike-specific TCRs target unmutated variant regions. Only six individuals given AZD1222 were seropositive at baseline.

V lost 2 bases and J 4 bases, leaving 9 bases between the germline ends. The germline V gene has CDR1 MNHEY and CDR2 SVGAGI. The CDR3 length is 14 residues. Remarks on this clone: Its antigen remains unidentified.

Here immunoSEQ multiplex PCR was the method, and the copy in TCRdb shows in-frame clones only, minus some. The table lists under 140,000 clones, around 92% of them singletons. The sample in question was peripheral blood, obtained on day 0 of AZD1222 vaccination. The TCR sequence derives from an adult in good health. This chain links TRBV6-5 with TRBJ1-5; TRBD1 is a possible D gene (5 bases). Written as DNA, the CDR3 is TGTGCCAGCAGTTACGGGGCACCTAATCAGCCCCAGCATTTT. Translating gives CASSYGAPNQPQHF.